These T cell receptor beta chains were read from a single sample in a study of blood T cells in healthy people across ages. TCRdb processed the 5' RACE reads anew with MiXCR; each CDR3 protein has one entry. The profile covers approximately 800,000 distinct CDR3 sequences, with about a quarter appearing a single time and 3% taken by the ten largest. These data also featured in a second study, about T cells of mothers and their children.

Sequencing was performed on blood. These receptors came from a boy aged 5 to 17 in good health. The CDR3 runs from the conserved cysteine through the conserved F or W. D genes are given only for firm matches. Not every row has a clone size; where given, it reads once, few, many or a size class.

v_call: TRBV7-2
d_call: TRBD2
clone_size: -
j_call: TRBJ2-7
cdr3_nt: TGTGCCAGCAGCTTAGGGGGTAGCGGGGCTCGCGAGCAGTACTTC
cdr3_aa: CASSLGGSGAREQYF

v_call: TRBV7-2
d_call: TRBD2
clone_size: -
j_call: TRBJ2-5
cdr3_nt: TGTGCCAGCAGCTCACAAGCGGGGGTTAAGGAGACCCAGTACTTC
cdr3_aa: CASSSQAGVKETQYF

v_call: TRBV5-1
d_call: -
clone_size: -
j_call: TRBJ2-7
cdr3_nt: TGCGCCAGCAGAGCAGAGCCATCCGAGCAGTACTTC
cdr3_aa: CASRAEPSEQYF

v_call: TRBV27
d_call: -
clone_size: once
j_call: TRBJ2-7
cdr3_nt: TGTGCCAGCAGGGGCGGACCGCTTTGGTACTTC
cdr3_aa: CASRGGPLWYF

v_call: TRBV15
d_call: -
clone_size: -
j_call: TRBJ2-7
cdr3_nt: TGTGCCACCAGCAGAGATAGCCATTCCTACGAGCAGTACTTC
cdr3_aa: CATSRDSHSYEQYF

v_call: TRBV6-6
d_call: TRBD2
clone_size: -
j_call: TRBJ2-7
cdr3_nt: TGTGCCAGCCGGGATAGGGAGGGGCCCCACGAGCAGTACTTC
cdr3_aa: CASRDREGPHEQYF

v_call: TRBV24-1
d_call: -
clone_size: few
j_call: TRBJ2-1
cdr3_nt: TGTGCCACCAGTGATCTATCTAGCACTGAGCAGTTCTTC
cdr3_aa: CATSDLSSTEQFF

v_call: TRBV28
d_call: -
clone_size: few
j_call: TRBJ2-4
cdr3_nt: TGTGCCAGCCTTCAAATAGCCAAAAACATTCAGTACTTC
cdr3_aa: CASLQIAKNIQYF

v_call: TRBV7-7
d_call: -
clone_size: -
j_call: TRBJ2-7
cdr3_nt: TGTGCTAGCAGCCTAAACCCGTCCGGGGAGCAGTACTTC
cdr3_aa: CASSLNPSGEQYF

v_call: TRBV3-1
d_call: -
clone_size: -
j_call: TRBJ1-1
cdr3_nt: TGTGCCAGCAGCCAAGATTCAATCTACAAGGGTCGAGCTTTCTTT
cdr3_aa: CASSQDSIYKGRAFF

v_call: TRBV28
d_call: TRBD2
clone_size: -
j_call: TRBJ2-5
cdr3_nt: TGTGCCAGCAGTCCCCCCTCCGGGACTAGCTTGGAGACCCAGTACTTC
cdr3_aa: CASSPPSGTSLETQYF

v_call: TRBV18
d_call: -
clone_size: few
j_call: TRBJ1-3
cdr3_nt: TGTGCCAGCTCACTTGAACCGGGACACCTAACCTCCTCTGGAAACACCATATATTTT
cdr3_aa: CASSLEPGHLTSSGNTIYF

v_call: TRBV28
d_call: -
clone_size: -
j_call: TRBJ1-1
cdr3_nt: TGTGCCAGCAGCCCCCCCCGGGACACCCTGAACACTGAAGCTTTCTTT
cdr3_aa: CASSPPRDTLNTEAFF

v_call: TRBV9
d_call: -
clone_size: -
j_call: TRBJ1-1
cdr3_nt: TGTGCCAGCAGCATGCACCCCCAATCTGAAGCTTTCTTT
cdr3_aa: CASSMHPQSEAFF

v_call: TRBV11-2
d_call: -
clone_size: -
j_call: TRBJ2-7
cdr3_nt: TGTGCCAGCACCGGAGTGGCCTACGAGCAGTACTTC
cdr3_aa: CASTGVAYEQYF

v_call: TRBV2
d_call: -
clone_size: -
j_call: TRBJ1-2
cdr3_nt: TGTGCCAGCAGTGATTACGGGGGGGGACATGGCTACACCTTC
cdr3_aa: CASSDYGGGHGYTF

v_call: TRBV12-3/TRBV12-4
d_call: -
clone_size: -
j_call: TRBJ2-5
cdr3_nt: TGTGCCAGCAGTCCAAACACCTCGCCGAAGTACTTC
cdr3_aa: CASSPNTSPKYF

v_call: TRBV29-1
d_call: -
clone_size: few
j_call: TRBJ2-2
cdr3_nt: TGCAGCGTTGTCTGGGTCCTCGGAAGCACCGGGGAGCTGTTTTTT
cdr3_aa: CSVVWVLGSTGELFF

v_call: TRBV29-1
d_call: -
clone_size: -
j_call: TRBJ2-7
cdr3_nt: TGCAGCGTCAGGGCTTGGACACCCCGGTCCTACGAGCAGTACTTC
cdr3_aa: CSVRAWTPRSYEQYF

v_call: TRBV29-1
d_call: -
clone_size: few
j_call: TRBJ2-5
cdr3_nt: TGCAGCGTTGAAGATCCGGGGACCCAGTACTTC
cdr3_aa: CSVEDPGTQYF

v_call: TRBV6-6
d_call: -
clone_size: few
j_call: TRBJ1-3
cdr3_nt: TGTGCCAGGGTCGGGGGACTCACTGGAAACACCATATATTTT
cdr3_aa: CARVGGLTGNTIYF

v_call: TRBV7-2
d_call: -
clone_size: -
j_call: TRBJ1-4
cdr3_nt: TGTACCAGCAGCTTAGGCAGGAACCATGAAAAACTGTTTTTT
cdr3_aa: CTSSLGRNHEKLFF

v_call: TRBV7-9
d_call: -
clone_size: -
j_call: TRBJ2-2
cdr3_nt: TGTGCCAGCAGCTTAGTCCTTGTGACAGGGAACACCGGGGAGCTGTTTTTT
cdr3_aa: CASSLVLVTGNTGELFF

v_call: TRBV4-1
d_call: -
clone_size: few
j_call: TRBJ1-2
cdr3_nt: TGCGCCAGCAGCCGCTTCAGGACTACTAACTATGGCTACACCTTC
cdr3_aa: CASSRFRTTNYGYTF

v_call: TRBV5-1
d_call: TRBD1
clone_size: -
j_call: TRBJ2-1
cdr3_nt: TGCGCCAGCAGCGGGAGACAGGGTTTGGATGGGGGTGAGCAGTTCTTC
cdr3_aa: CASSGRQGLDGGEQFF

v_call: TRBV2
d_call: TRBD1
clone_size: few
j_call: TRBJ2-5
cdr3_nt: TGTGCCAGCTGGCCTCCGGGACAGTCCGAGACCCAGTACTTC
cdr3_aa: CASWPPGQSETQYF

v_call: TRBV7-9
d_call: -
clone_size: -
j_call: TRBJ1-2
cdr3_nt: TGTGCCAGCAGCCGAGCCCCGGACGCTAACTATGGCCGCACCTTC
cdr3_aa: CASSRAPDANYGRTF

v_call: TRBV6-6
d_call: -
clone_size: few
j_call: TRBJ2-5
cdr3_nt: TGTGCCAGCAGTTACTCGGACCTGACAGAGACCCAGTACTTC
cdr3_aa: CASSYSDLTETQYF

v_call: TRBV7-9
d_call: -
clone_size: many
j_call: TRBJ1-5
cdr3_nt: TGTGCCAGCAGCCCCCAAGGGGTAGGTCAGCCCCAGCATTTT
cdr3_aa: CASSPQGVGQPQHF

v_call: TRBV7-4
d_call: -
clone_size: -
j_call: TRBJ2-2
cdr3_nt: TGTGCCAGCAGCTCACCTATATCGAACACCGGGGAGCTGTTTTTT
cdr3_aa: CASSSPISNTGELFF

v_call: TRBV6-5
d_call: -
clone_size: -
j_call: TRBJ1-2
cdr3_nt: TGTGCCAGCAGTTCGTCCAGCGACTATGGCTACACCTTC
cdr3_aa: CASSSSSDYGYTF

v_call: TRBV7-2
d_call: -
clone_size: -
j_call: TRBJ1-6
cdr3_nt: TGTGCCAGCAGTCTAGGGGGGGGGCATAATTCACCCCTCCACTTT
cdr3_aa: CASSLGGGHNSPLHF

v_call: TRBV10-1
d_call: TRBD1
clone_size: few
j_call: TRBJ2-7
cdr3_nt: TGCGCCAGCAACGCAGGGGGAGCCGGCGAGCAGTACTTC
cdr3_aa: CASNAGGAGEQYF

v_call: TRBV16
d_call: -
clone_size: few
j_call: TRBJ2-7
cdr3_nt: TGTGCCAGCAGCGGGGCCAGGGCCTACGAGCAGTACTTC
cdr3_aa: CASSGARAYEQYF

v_call: TRBV2
d_call: -
clone_size: few
j_call: TRBJ2-7
cdr3_nt: TGTGCCAGCAGTGAACGGCACAGCTCCTACGAGCAGTACTTC
cdr3_aa: CASSERHSSYEQYF